This TCR beta chain was retrieved from a study of cytomegalovirus exposure and HLA in healthy donors. Study-wide context: Of around 400 genotyped donors, about 80% grouped in the Caucasian-associated ancestry cluster.

Notes on the study in general: Based on reports, TCR beta sequences accurately predicted HLA-A and HLA-B alleles for most subjects.

The CDR3 loop spans 15 amino acids. Germline loops: CDR1 SEHNR, CDR2 FQNEAQ (reference sequence). V was pared by 3 bases and J by 1 base, with 4 bases of the junction left unmatched. Researchers ran the PCR with 60 Vbeta and 13 Jbeta primers. Some clones are missing from TCRdb's copy, which holds only in-frame ones; the method was immunoSEQ multiplex PCR. The sample lists 150,000 to 180,000 clones; about three quarters were seen once. This clone has just one count. Its antigen is undetermined. V and J are TRBV7-9 and TRBJ2-3; 7 nucleotides agree with TRBD1. The receptor comes from a woman aged 35 to 49 in good health and CMV-seronegative. Sequencing input: PBMCs. The CDR3 DNA is TGTGCCAGCAGCTTCTTCGGACAGGGCACAGATACGCAGTATTTT. Translated, it gives CASSFFGQGTDTQYF.